Following are 20 T cell receptor beta chains from one sample sequenced in a study of blood T cell repertoires in COVID-19. Sequenced by immunoSEQ multiplex PCR; TCRdb stores in-frame clones only, minus some. The data contain 200,000 to 250,000 clones, 90% of them singletons. Material for sequencing was peripheral blood. The receptors stem from a man in his thirties or forties with COVID-19, enrolled during active disease.

The rearrangement links TRBV19 to TRBJ2-2; weak D call: TRBD1 (5 bases). The CDR3 covers 15 residues. Germline V lookup: CDR1 LNHDA, CDR2 SQIVND (reference sequence). V lost 1 base and J 5 bases, leaving 11 bases between the germline ends. CDR3 protein: CASSIGGARTGELFF. CDR3 DNA: TGTGCCAGTAGTATAGGGGGCGCAAGGACCGGGGAGCTGTTTTTT.

The rearrangement uses TRBV3-1 (or the pseudogene TRBV3-2) and TRBJ1-2; a possible D gene is TRBD1 (5 bases). Germline CDR1 LGHDT, CDR2 YNNKEL (reference sequence). The length of the CDR3 is 12 residues. V shed 1 base and J shed 8 bases, with 8 bases lying between them. CDR3 coding DNA: TGTGCCAGCAGCCAAGGAAAGGGGGGCTACACCTTC. Amino acids: CASSQGKGGYTF.

The rearrangement uses TRBV6-5 and TRBJ1-6; maybe TRBD1 (5 bases). CDR3 length: 13 residues. From germline, CDR1 is MNHEY and CDR2 SVGAGI. Trimming cost V 6 bases and J 7 bases, with 10 bases left between them. CDR3 loop: CASSLTENSPLHF. The CDR3 DNA reads TGTGCCAGCAGCCTGACAGAGAATTCACCCCTCCACTTT.

The J gene is TRBJ2-5, the V gene TRBV2; 14 positions match TRBD2. The CDR3 is 16 amino acids. Germline values: CDR1 SNHLY, CDR2 FYNNEI. Trimming took 6 bases from V and 5 from J; bases not matched to a gene: 8. The CDR3 region has the DNA TGTGCCAGCAGAAGACTAGCGGGAGGGGGGCCGGAGACCCAGTACTTC. It translates to CASRRLAGGGPETQYF.

The V and J genes are TRBV5-4 and TRBJ1-3, with 8 bases fitting TRBD1. This CDR3 spans 15 amino acids. V lost 5 bases to trimming and J lost 0 bases; unmatched junction nucleotides: 4. Per germline, CDR1 SGHNT and CDR2 YYREEE (reference sequence). As DNA, the CDR3 is TGTGCCAGCAGTCCTACAGGGGGCTCTGGAAACACCATATATTTT. It is translated as CASSPTGGSGNTIYF.

This clone was counted between two and nine times. The J gene is TRBJ2-1, the V gene TRBV4-3; TRBD2 matches 11 bases. The germline V gene encodes CDR1 LGHNA and CDR2 YSLEER. CDR3 length: 16 amino acids. V gave up 2 bases and J gave up 3 bases; unmatched junction bases: 3. CDR3 bases: TGCGCCAGCAGCCAACAACTAGCGGGGGTCTACAATGAGCAGTTCTTC. This translates into CASSQQLAGVYNEQFF.

The V gene is TRBV19, the J gene TRBJ2-1; 7 positions match TRBD2. After removal of 7 bases from V and 7 bases from J, the junction contained 4 bases not matched to a gene. Germline values: CDR1 LNHDA, CDR2 SQIVND (reference sequence). The length of the CDR3 is 12 residues. The CDR3 DNA is TGTGCCAGTACGAGCGGGGTAAATGAGCAGTTCTTC. Amino acid sequence: CASTSGVNEQFF.

The CDR3 DNA follows: TGTGCCAGCAGTAGGACTAGCGGCTCCTACGAGCAGTACTTC. This translates into CASSRTSGSYEQYF. The chain couples TRBV2 to TRBJ2-7, with 10 bases matching TRBD2. The V and J ends lost 5 bases and 0 bases, in that order; junction bases with no gene match: 1. This CDR3 has 14 amino acids. The germline V gene encodes CDR1 SNHLY and CDR2 FYNNEI.

The chain is built from TRBV28 and TRBJ2-7, with 9 bases matching TRBD1. The V gene end was trimmed by 0 bases and the J gene end by 3 bases; junction bases not matched to a gene: 6. From germline, CDR1 is MDHEN and CDR2 SYDVKM. This CDR3 comprises 16 residues. CDR3 nucleotide sequence: TGTGCCAGCAGTTTATGGGGACAGGGAAGATTCTACGAGCAGTACTTC. This encodes CASSLWGQGRFYEQYF. Complete variable domain (other parts from reference TRBV28 and TRBJ2-7): DVKVTQSSRYLVKRTGEKVFLECVQDMDHENMFWYRQDPGLGLRLIYFSYDVKMKEKGDIPEGYSVSREKKERFSLILESASTNQTSMYLCASSLWGQGRFYEQYFGPGTRLTVT.

The CDR3 DNA reads as TGCAGTGCTAGTCGTCCCAACCTCGGGGGACCGAGCACAGATACGCAGTATTTT. Translated, it gives CSASRPNLGGPSTDTQYF. The rearrangement joins TRBV20-1 to TRBJ2-3, with D tentatively TRBD2 (6 bases). There are 18 residues in the CDR3. Trimming shortened V by 3 bases and J by 0 bases, and 22 bases separated the two germline ends. Germline V lookup: CDR1 DFQATT, CDR2 SNEGSKA (reference sequence).

The V call is TRBV5-1, the J call TRBJ2-5; 15 bases map to TRBD2. Germline assignment: CDR1 SGHRS and CDR2 YFSETQ. The CDR3 contains 16 residues. Germline trimming cut 4 bases from V and 4 bases from J; bases unmatched to any gene: 5. CDR3 loop: CASSPGLAGGRETQYF. The CDR3 region has the DNA TGCGCCAGCAGCCCGGGACTAGCGGGGGGAAGAGAGACCCAGTACTTC. The whole variable domain, filled in from reference TRBV5-1 and TRBJ2-5, reads KAGVTQTPRYLIKTRGQQVTLSCSPISGHRSVSWYQQTPGQGLQFLFEYFSETQRNKGNFPGRFSGRQFSNSRSEMNVSTLELGDSALYLCASSPGLAGGRETQYFGPGTRLLVL.

This chain connects TRBV7-9 to TRBJ1-1; possible D gene TRBD1, 5 bases. In germline, CDR1 is SEHNR, CDR2 FQNEAQ (reference sequence). Trimming removed 1 base at V and 3 bases at J, with 18 bases between. The CDR3 is made up of 17 amino acids. CDR3 loop: CASSLGLFSGGDTEAFF. In nucleotides, the CDR3 is TGTGCCAGCAGCTTAGGATTATTCTCCGGGGGGGACACTGAAGCTTTCTTT.

This sequence joins TRBV6-2 or TRBV6-3 and TRBJ1-5; no clear D. CDR1 and CDR2 from the germline V gene are MNHEY and SVGEGT. V was clipped by 2 bases and J by 2 bases, with 10 bases between them. The CDR3 contains 15 residues. CDR3 DNA sequence: TGTGCCAGCAGTTACGGAGCCGGGGGCAATCAGCCCCAGCATTTT. As protein: CASSYGAGGNQPQHF.

This chain links TRBV5-6 with TRBJ2-5, with 7 nucleotides matching TRBD1. This CDR3 region has 15 residues. With 0 bases clipped from V and 5 bases from J, the junction kept 7 bases outside the gene matches. CDR1 and CDR2 (germline): SGHDT, YYEEEE. In DNA, the CDR3 is TGTGCCAGCAGCTTGGGACAGGGTTTGCAGGAGACCCAGTACTTC. Translated, it gives CASSLGQGLQETQYF.

The V and J genes are TRBV6-6 and TRBJ1-3; D call uncertain. The ends were cut back, 4 bases at V and 0 bases at J, with 10 bases in the middle. Germline assignment: CDR1 MNHNY and CDR2 SVGAGI (reference sequence). CDR3 size: 15 residues. CDR3 residues: CASSLQAYSGNTIYF. DNA of the CDR3: TGTGCCAGCAGTTTGCAGGCTTACTCTGGAAACACCATATATTTT.

V gene TRBV5-6 combines with J gene TRBJ1-1; D gene ambiguous. Per germline, CDR1 SGHDT and CDR2 YYEEEE. V lost 4 bases and J 1 base, leaving 20 bases between the germline ends. The CDR3 totals 17 residues. The CDR3 region is CASSPSKRPEENTEAFF. The CDR3 DNA reads as TGTGCCAGCAGCCCTAGCAAAAGGCCCGAGGAGAACACTGAAGCTTTCTTT.

The chain couples TRBV5-1 to TRBJ2-5, with D possibly matching TRBD2 (7 bases). Trimming stripped 0 bases from V and 7 bases from J, with 16 bases between. Germline CDR1 and CDR2: SGHRS and YFSETQ. This CDR3 has 15 residues. The CDR3 nucleotides read TGCGCCAGCAGCTTGGATGGTCCTAGGGGGGGGACCCAGTACTTC. It is translated as CASSLDGPRGGTQYF.

This rearrangement joins TRBV6-5 to TRBJ2-2; a possible D gene is TRBD1 (6 bases). V lost 9 bases and J 4 bases, leaving 12 bases between the germline ends. The germline V gene has CDR1 MNHEY and CDR2 SVGAGI. The CDR3 runs to 13 residues. The CDR3 coding sequence is TGTGCCAGATACAGGGAAAGCACCGGGGAGCTGTTTTTT. This sequence encodes CARYRESTGELFF.

The chain uses TRBV6-5 and TRBJ2-7; TRBD1 is a possible D gene (5 bases). Trimming shortened V by 6 bases and J by 3 bases, and 15 bases separated the two germline ends. Germline V gene lookup returns CDR1 MNHEY and CDR2 SVGAGI. The CDR3 runs 14 residues. In DNA, the CDR3 is TGTGCCAGCAGCGGAAAAACCGGACACTACGAGCAGTACTTC. This codes for CASSGKTGHYEQYF.

The CDR3 region is CASSGGGYNEQFF. Here the CDR3 DNA reads TGTGCCAGTAGTGGCGGGGGCTACAATGAGCAGTTCTTC. The chain has TRBV19 and TRBJ2-1; the match to TRBD2 covers 7 bases. The length of the CDR3 is 13 residues. The germline V gene encodes CDR1 LNHDA and CDR2 SQIVND (reference sequence). The trim removed 5 bases at V and 3 bases at J, leaving 1 base unmatched.